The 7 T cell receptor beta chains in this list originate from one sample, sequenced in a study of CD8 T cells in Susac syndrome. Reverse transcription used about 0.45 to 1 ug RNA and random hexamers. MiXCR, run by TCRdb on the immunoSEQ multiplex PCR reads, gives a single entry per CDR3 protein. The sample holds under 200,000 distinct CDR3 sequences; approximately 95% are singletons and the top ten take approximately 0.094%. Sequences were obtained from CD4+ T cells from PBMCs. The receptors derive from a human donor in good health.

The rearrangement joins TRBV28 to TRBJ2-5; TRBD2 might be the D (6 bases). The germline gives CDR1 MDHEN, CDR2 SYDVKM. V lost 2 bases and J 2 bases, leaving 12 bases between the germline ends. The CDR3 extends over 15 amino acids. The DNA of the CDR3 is TGTGCCAGCAGTTTAGGAGGGCGCCAGCAAGAGACCCAGTACTTC. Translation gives CASSLGGRQQETQYF.

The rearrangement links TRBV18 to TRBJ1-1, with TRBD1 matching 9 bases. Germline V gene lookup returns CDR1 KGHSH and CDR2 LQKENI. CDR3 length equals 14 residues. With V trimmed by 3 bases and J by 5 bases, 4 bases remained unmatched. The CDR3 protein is CASSPGTGRTEAFF. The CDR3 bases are TGTGCCAGCTCACCTGGGACAGGGCGAACTGAAGCTTTCTTT. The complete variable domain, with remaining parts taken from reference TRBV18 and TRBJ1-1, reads NAGVMQNPRHLVRRRGQEARLRCSPMKGHSHVYWYRQLPEEGLKFMVYLQKENIIDESGMPKERFSAEFPKEGPSILRIQQVVRGDSAAYFCASSPGTGRTEAFFGQGTRLTVV.

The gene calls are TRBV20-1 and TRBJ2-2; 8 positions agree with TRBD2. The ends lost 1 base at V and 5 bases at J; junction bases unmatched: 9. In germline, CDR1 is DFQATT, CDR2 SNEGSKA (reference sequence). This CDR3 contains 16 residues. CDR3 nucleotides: TGCAGTGCTAGAGGATTGTTAGCGGGGCGGACCGGGGAGCTGTTTTTT. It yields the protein CSARGLLAGRTGELFF.

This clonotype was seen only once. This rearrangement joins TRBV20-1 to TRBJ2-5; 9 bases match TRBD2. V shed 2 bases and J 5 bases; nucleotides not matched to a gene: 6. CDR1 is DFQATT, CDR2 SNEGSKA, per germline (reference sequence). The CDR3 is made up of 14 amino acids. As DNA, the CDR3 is TGCAGTGCTAGATGGGCTAGCGGGATGGAGACCCAGTACTTC. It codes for CSARWASGMETQYF.

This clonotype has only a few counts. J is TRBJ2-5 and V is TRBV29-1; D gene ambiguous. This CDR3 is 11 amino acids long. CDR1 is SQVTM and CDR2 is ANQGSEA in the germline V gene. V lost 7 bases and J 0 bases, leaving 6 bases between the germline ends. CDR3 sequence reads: CSARYQETQYF. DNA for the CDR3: TGCAGCGCAAGATACCAAGAGACCCAGTACTTC.

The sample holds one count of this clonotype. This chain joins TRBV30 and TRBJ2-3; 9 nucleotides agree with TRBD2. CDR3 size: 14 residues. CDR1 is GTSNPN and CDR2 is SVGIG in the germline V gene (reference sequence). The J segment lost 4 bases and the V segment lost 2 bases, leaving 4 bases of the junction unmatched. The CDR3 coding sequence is TGTGCCTGGAGTCGGGGCGGGAGGGCAGATACGCAGTATTTT. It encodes CAWSRGGRADTQYF.

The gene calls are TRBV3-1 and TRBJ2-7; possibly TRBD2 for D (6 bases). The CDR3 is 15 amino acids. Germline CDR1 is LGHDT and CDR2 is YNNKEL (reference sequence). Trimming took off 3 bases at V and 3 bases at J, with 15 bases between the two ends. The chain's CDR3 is CASSHGTPQSYEQYF. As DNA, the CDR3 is TGTGCCAGCAGCCATGGGACTCCGCAGAGCTACGAGCAGTACTTC.